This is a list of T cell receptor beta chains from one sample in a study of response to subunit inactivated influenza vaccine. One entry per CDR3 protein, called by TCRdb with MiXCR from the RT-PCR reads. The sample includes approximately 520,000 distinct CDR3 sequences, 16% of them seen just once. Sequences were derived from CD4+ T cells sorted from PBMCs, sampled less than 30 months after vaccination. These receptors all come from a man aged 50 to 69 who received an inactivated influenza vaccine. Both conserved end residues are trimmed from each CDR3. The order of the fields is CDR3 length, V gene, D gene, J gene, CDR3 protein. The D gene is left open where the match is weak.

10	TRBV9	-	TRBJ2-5	ASSVSEGAQY
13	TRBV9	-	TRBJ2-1	ASSGSGNYYNEQF
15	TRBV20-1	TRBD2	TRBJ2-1	SASGRAEAYNYNEQF
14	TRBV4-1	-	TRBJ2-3	ASSQEWRLGTDTQY
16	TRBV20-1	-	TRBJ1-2	SARDPGGLGALNYGYT
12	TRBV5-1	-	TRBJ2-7	ASSPAPPGYEQY
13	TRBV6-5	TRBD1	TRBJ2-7	ASSWRTGSSYEQY
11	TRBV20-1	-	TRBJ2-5	SARDGTQETQY
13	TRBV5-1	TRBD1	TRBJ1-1	ASTGQGLSGSEAF
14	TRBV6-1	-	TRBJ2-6	ASSRTTGSGANVLT
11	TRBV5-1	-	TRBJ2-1	ASSLMGDYEQF
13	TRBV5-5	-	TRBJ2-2	ASSLFQGGTGELF
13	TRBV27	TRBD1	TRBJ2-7	ASSIPGQGHYEQY
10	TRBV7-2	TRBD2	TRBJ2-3	ASSTRTSAQY
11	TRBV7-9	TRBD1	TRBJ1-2	ASSQTGRGGYT
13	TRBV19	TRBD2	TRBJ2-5	ASSSSGTTKETQY
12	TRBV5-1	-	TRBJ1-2	ASSLGQAYYGYT
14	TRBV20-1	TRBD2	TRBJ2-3	SASLLAGELADTQY
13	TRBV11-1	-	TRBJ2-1	ASSFGAEAGDEQF
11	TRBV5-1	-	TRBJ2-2	ASSLQDTGELF
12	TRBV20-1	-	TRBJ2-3	SARDGGGTDTQY
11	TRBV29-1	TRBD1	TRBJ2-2	STRGQSTGELF
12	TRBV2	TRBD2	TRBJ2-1	ASKEGGLYNEQF
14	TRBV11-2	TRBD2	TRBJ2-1	ASSTLSGNSYNEQF
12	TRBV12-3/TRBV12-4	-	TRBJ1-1	ASRPGIWNTEAF
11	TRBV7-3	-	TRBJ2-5	ASSETGIGTQY
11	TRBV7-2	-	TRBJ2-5	ASSLNRKETQY
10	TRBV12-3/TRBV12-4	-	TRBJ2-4	ASTWRENIQY
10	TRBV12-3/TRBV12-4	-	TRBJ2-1	ASSREYNEQF
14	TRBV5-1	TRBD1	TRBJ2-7	ASSFGAQGAVYEQY
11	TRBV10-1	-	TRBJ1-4	ASSDPSLGKLF
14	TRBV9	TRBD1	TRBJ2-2	ASSVGTGGLTGELF
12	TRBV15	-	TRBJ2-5	ATSRGQNQETQY
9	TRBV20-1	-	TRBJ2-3	SASEMDTQY
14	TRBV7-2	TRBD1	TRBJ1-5	ASSLRTGWSNQPQH
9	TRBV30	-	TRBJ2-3	AWDYTDTQY
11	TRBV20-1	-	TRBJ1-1	SASWDLNTEAF
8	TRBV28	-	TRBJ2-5	ASSASEQY
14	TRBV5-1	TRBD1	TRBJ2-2	ASTAALTGAGGELF
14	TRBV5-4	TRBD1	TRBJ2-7	ASSLARGRGTGEQY
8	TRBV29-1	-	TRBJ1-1	STGWSEAF
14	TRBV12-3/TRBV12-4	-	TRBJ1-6	ASSLRDTRFGSPLH
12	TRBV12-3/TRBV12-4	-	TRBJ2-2	ASSTIPNTGELF
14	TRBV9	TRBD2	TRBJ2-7	ASSVSTSGDMGEQY